This paragraph reports one TCR beta chain. These data belong to a study of blood T cell repertoires in COVID-19. Across the study: Samples came from the United States, Italy and Spain, spanning acute and convalescent COVID-19.

This CDR3 has 19 amino acids. Germline V lookup: CDR1 MNHEY, CDR2 SVGEGT. The V end lost 6 bases, the J end lost 0 bases, and 24 bases lay between the germline ends. Original handling: Reference gene primers were amplified, and this amplification served to estimate nucleated cell counts. Data came from immunoSEQ multiplex PCR; TCRdb stores just in-frame clones and leaves some out. V and J calls and clone size follow that table, whereas D and trimming were derived from the DNA. The sample consists of just over 300,000 clones, about 90% of them appearing once. This TCR was recovered from a woman in her 30s with COVID-19, enrolled during active disease. Sequences were obtained from peripheral blood. V gene TRBV6-2 or TRBV6-3 combines with J gene TRBJ1-3, with D unclear. Here the CDR3 reads CASSHPTGRRVSSGNTIYF. The CDR3 nucleotides are TGTGCCAGCAGCCATCCGACCGGGAGAAGGGTCTCCTCTGGAAACACCATATATTTT.